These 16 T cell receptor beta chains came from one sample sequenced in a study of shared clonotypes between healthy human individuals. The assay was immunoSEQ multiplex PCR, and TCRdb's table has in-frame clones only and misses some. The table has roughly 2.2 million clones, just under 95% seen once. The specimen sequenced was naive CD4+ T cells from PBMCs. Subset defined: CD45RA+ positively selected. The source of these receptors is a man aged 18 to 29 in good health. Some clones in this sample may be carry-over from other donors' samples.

This chain's CDR3 is CAWSVISPGELFF. The CDR3 DNA is TGTGCCTGGAGTGTAATAAGCCCCGGGGAGCTGTTTTTT. The genes are TRBV30 and TRBJ2-2, with D uncertain. CDR1 is GTSNPN and CDR2 is SVGIG in the germline V gene (reference sequence). This CDR3 has 13 amino acids. Trimming removed 0 bases at V and 6 bases at J, with 8 bases between.

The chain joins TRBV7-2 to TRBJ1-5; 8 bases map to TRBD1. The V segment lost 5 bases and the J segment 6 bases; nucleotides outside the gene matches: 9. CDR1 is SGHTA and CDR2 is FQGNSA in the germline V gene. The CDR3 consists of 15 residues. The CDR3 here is CASSLGQGVFQPQHF. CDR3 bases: TGTGCCAGCAGCCTCGGACAGGGTGTTTTTCAGCCCCAGCATTTT.

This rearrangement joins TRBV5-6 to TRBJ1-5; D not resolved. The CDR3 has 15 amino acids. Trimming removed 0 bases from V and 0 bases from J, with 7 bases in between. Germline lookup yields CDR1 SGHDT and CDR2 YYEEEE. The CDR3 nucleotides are TGTGCCAGCAGCTTGGTTAGAAATAGCAATCAGCCCCAGCATTTT. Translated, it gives CASSLVRNSNQPQHF. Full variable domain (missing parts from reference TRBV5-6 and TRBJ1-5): DAGVTQSPTHLIKTRGQQVTLRCSPKSGHDTVSWYQQALGQGPQFIFQYYEEEERQRGNFPDRFSGHQFPNYSSELNVNALLLGDSALYLCASSLVRNSNQPQHFGDGTRLSIL.

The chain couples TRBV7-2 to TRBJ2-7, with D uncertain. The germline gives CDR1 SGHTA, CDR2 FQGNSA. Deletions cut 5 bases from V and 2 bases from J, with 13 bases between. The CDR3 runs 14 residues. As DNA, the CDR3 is TGTGCCAGCAGCCCTCGGGCAGCCACCTACGAGCAGTACTTC. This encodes CASSPRAATYEQYF.

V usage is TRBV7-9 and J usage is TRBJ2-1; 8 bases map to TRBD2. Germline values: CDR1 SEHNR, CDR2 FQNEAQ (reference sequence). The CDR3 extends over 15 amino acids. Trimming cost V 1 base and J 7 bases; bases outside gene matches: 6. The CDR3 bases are TGTGCCAGCAGCTTAGAGCTAGCGGGCCGGAATGAGCAGTTCTTC. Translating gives CASSLELAGRNEQFF. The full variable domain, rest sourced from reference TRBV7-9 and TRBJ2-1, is DTGVSQNPRHKITKRGQNVTFRCDPISEHNRLYWYRQTLGQGPEFLTYFQNEAQLEKSRLLSDRFSAERPKGSFSTLEIQRTEQGDSAMYLCASSLELAGRNEQFFGPGTRLTVL.

Here the CDR3 reads CASSFPGQENIQYF. CDR3 nucleotide sequence: TGTGCCAGCAGTTTCCCGGGACAGGAAAACATTCAGTACTTC. The chain joins TRBV6-6 to TRBJ2-4, with 8 bases matching TRBD1. The CDR3 covers 14 residues. The junction had 4 bases not matched to a gene; V was cut back by 4 bases and J by 5 bases. Germline CDR1 is MNHNY and CDR2 is SVGAGI (reference sequence).

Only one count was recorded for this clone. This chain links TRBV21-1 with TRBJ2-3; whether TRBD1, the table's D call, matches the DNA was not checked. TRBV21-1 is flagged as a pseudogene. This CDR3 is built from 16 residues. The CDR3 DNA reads TGTGCCAGTGGACAGGGGCCCCTGTCGAGCACAGATACGCAGTATTTT. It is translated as CASGQGPLSSTDTQYF.

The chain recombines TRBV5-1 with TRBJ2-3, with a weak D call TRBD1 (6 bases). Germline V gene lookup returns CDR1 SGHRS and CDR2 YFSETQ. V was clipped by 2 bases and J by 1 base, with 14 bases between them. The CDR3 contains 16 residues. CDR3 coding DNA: TGCGCCAGCAGCTTAAGGTTAGGACAGCGCACAGATACGCAGTATTTT. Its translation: CASSLRLGQRTDTQYF.

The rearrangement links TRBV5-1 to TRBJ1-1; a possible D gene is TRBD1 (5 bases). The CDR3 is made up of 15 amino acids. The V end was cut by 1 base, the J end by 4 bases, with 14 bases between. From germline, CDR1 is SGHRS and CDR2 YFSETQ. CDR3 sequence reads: CASSLTWGGGTEAFF. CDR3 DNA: TGCGCCAGCAGCTTGACGTGGGGCGGGGGCACTGAAGCTTTCTTT.

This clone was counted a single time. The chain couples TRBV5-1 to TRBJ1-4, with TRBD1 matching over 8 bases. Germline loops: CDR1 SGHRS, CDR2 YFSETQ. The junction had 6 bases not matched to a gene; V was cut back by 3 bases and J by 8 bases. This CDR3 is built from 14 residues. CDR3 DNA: TGCGCCAGCAGCTCTCGGACAGGGTCGGAAAAACTGTTTTTT. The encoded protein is CASSSRTGSEKLFF.

The CDR3 region is CASSQGWHSYEQYF. CDR3 sequence (DNA): TGCGCCAGCAGCCAAGGATGGCATTCCTACGAGCAGTACTTC. This chain connects TRBV4-3 to TRBJ2-7; unclear D gene. There are 14 residues in the CDR3. V lost 1 base to trimming and J lost 1 base, with 8 bases between them. Germline assignment: CDR1 LGHNA and CDR2 YSLEER.

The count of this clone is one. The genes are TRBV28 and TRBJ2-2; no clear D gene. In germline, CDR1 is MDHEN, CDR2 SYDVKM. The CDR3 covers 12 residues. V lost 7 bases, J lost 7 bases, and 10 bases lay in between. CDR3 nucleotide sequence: TGTGCCAGCAAGGGAACATACGGGGAGCTGTTTTTT. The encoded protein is CASKGTYGELFF.

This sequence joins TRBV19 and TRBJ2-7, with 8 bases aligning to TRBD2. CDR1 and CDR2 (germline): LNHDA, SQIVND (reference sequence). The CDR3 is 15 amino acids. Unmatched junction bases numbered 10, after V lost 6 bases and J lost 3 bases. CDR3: CASSLGGGRSYEQYF. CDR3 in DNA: TGTGCCAGTAGCCTGGGGGGCGGGAGGAGCTACGAGCAGTACTTC.

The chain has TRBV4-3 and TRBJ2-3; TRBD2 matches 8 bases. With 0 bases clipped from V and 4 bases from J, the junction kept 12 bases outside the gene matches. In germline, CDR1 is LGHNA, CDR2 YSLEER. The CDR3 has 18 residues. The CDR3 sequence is CASSQDYLPGGGADTQYF. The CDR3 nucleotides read TGCGCCAGCAGCCAAGATTATCTCCCGGGAGGGGGAGCAGATACGCAGTATTTT.

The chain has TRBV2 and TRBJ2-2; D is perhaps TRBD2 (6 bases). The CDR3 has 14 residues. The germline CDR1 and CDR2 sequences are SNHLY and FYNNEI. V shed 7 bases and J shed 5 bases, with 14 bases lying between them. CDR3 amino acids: CASKRGAGTGELFF. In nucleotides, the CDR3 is TGTGCCAGCAAACGGGGCGCGGGGACCGGGGAGCTGTTTTTT.

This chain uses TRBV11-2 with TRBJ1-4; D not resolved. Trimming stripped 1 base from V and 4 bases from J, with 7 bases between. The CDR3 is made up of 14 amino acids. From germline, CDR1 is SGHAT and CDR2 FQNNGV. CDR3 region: CASSLAVRNEKLFF. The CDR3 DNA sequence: TGTGCCAGCAGCTTAGCGGTCCGTAATGAAAAACTGTTTTTT.